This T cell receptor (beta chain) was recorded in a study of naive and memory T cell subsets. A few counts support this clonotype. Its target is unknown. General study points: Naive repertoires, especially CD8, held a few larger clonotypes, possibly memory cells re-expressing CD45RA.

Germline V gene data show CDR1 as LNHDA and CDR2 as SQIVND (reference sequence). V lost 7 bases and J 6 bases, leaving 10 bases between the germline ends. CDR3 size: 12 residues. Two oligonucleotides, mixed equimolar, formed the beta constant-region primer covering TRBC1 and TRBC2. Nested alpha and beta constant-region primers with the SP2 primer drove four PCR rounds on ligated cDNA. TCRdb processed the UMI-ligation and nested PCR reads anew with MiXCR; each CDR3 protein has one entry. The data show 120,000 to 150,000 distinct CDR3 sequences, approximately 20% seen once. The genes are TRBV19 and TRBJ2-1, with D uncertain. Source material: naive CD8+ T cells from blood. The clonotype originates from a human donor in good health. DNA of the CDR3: TGTGCCAGTATTTCTGGGTTCAATGAGCAGTTCTTC. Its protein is CASISGFNEQFF. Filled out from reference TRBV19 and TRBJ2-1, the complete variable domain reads DGGITQSPKYLFRKEGQNVTLSCEQNLNHDAMYWYRQDPGQGLRLIYYSQIVNDFQKGDIAEGYSVSREKKESFPLTVTSAQKNPTAFYLCASISGFNEQFFGPGTRLTVL.